Below, 7 T cell receptor beta chains from the same sample are listed, as sequenced in a study of cytotoxic CD8 clonotypes in ibrutinib-treated CLL. The repertoire was sequenced with immunoSEQ multiplex PCR; TCRdb's copy has only in-frame clones and lacks some. Altogether more than 110,000 clones are present, 85% to 95% being singletons, with the ten largest covering more than 10%. Sequences were derived from PBMCs, sampled after 12 months of ibrutinib treatment. Source of these receptors: a human donor with chronic lymphocytic leukemia.

This sequence joins TRBV5-1 and TRBJ2-3; no firm D call. The CDR3 length is 11 residues. V was clipped by 3 bases and J by 2 bases, with 1 base between them. Germline V gene data show CDR1 as SGHRS and CDR2 as YFSETQ. The CDR3 reads CASSSTDTQYF. The CDR3 DNA is TGCGCCAGCAGCTCCACAGATACGCAGTATTTT.

The rearrangement joins TRBV10-3 to TRBJ1-2; D not certain. This CDR3 spans 14 amino acids. Germline V lookup: CDR1 ENHRY, CDR2 SYGVKD. V was trimmed by 2 bases and J by 3 bases, leaving 10 bases between them. The CDR3 DNA is TGTGCCATCAGTGAGGGCCCAGACTACTATGGCTACACCTTC. Protein sequence: CAISEGPDYYGYTF.

This chain joins TRBV7-9 and TRBJ2-7; weak D call: TRBD1 (5 bases). From germline, CDR1 is SEHNR and CDR2 FQNEAQ (reference sequence). CDR3 length equals 14 residues. V was trimmed by 2 bases and J by 2 bases, leaving 10 bases between them. CDR3 sequence: CASSLKSGTYEQYF. The CDR3 DNA reads as TGTGCCAGCAGCTTAAAGTCAGGGACCTACGAGCAGTACTTC.

The gene calls are TRBV25-1 and TRBJ2-3; TRBD1 or TRBD2 may be the D gene (6 bases each). The CDR3 is made up of 15 amino acids. Germline lookup yields CDR1 MGHDK and CDR2 SYGVNS. The V and J ends lost 8 bases and 6 bases respectively, with 21 bases between them. As DNA, the CDR3 is TGTGCCAGCGCCCCATCCGGGGGCGCATGGGATACGCAGTATTTT. Residues: CASAPSGGAWDTQYF.

The chain links TRBV11-3 to TRBJ2-1; 7 positions agree with TRBD2. This CDR3 spans 15 amino acids. Germline assignment: CDR1 SGHNT and CDR2 YENEEA. V was clipped by 4 bases and J by 6 bases; unmatched bases: 9. In nucleotides, the CDR3 is TGTGCCAGCAGCTCGGGGGGAGACGAGGTCAATGAGCAGTTCTTC. It yields the protein CASSSGGDEVNEQFF.

The chain recombines TRBV7-3 with TRBJ2-1, with D perhaps matching TRBD1 (5 bases). Trimming took off 2 bases at V and 10 bases at J, with 12 bases between the two ends. Germline CDR1 reads SGHTA; CDR2 reads FQGTGA. This CDR3 comprises 13 residues. CDR3 nucleotide sequence: TGTGCCAGCAGCTTAGTCGTAGCAGGGGAGCAGTTCTTC. Its translation: CASSLVVAGEQFF.

The chain has TRBV30 and TRBJ2-7, with 12 bases lining up with TRBD2. Germline trimming cut 3 bases from V and 4 bases from J; bases unmatched to any gene: 1. Germline V CDR1 and CDR2: GTSNPN, SVGIG (reference sequence). This CDR3 is 13 amino acids long. The CDR3 DNA sequence: TGTGCCTGGAGCACTAGCGGGGGGTACGAGCAGTACTTC. Amino acids: CAWSTSGGYEQYF.